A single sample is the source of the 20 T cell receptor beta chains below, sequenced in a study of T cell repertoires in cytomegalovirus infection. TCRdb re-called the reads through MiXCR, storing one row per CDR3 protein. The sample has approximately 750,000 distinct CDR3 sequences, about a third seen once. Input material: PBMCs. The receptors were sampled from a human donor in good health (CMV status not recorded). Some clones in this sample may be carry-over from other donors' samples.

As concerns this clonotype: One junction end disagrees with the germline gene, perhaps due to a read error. CDR3 protein: CSASKPADRENTDAFF. In DNA, the CDR3 is TGCAGTGCTAGTAAGCCGGCCGACAGGGAGAACACTGACGCTTTCTTT. This chain joins TRBV20-1 and TRBJ1-1; TRBD1 matches at 7 bases. Germline V gene lookup returns CDR1 DFQATT and CDR2 SNEGSKA (reference sequence). This CDR3 comprises 16 residues.

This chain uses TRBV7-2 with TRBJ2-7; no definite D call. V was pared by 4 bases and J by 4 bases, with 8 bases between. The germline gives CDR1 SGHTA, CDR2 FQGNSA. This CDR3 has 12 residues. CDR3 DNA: TGTGCCAGCAGCTACCAGAGATACGAGCAGTACTTC. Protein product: CASSYQRYEQYF.

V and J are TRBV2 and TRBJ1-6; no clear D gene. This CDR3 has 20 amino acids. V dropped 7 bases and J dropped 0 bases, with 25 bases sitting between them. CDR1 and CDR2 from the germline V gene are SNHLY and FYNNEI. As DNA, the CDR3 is TGTGCCAGCAATAGCGCGGCGAACAGCCTTACCGGCTCCTATAATTCACCCCTCCACTTT. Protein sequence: CASNSAANSLTGSYNSPLHF.

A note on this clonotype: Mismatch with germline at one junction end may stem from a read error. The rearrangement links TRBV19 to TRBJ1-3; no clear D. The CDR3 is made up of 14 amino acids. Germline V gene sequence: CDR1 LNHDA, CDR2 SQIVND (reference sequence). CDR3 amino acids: CASSTTRSGNAISF. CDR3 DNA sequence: TGTGCCAGTAGTACGACGCGCTCTGGAAACGCCATATCTTTT. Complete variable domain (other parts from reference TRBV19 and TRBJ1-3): DGGITQSPKYLFRKEGQNVTLSCEQNLNHDAMYWYRQDPGQGLRLIYYSQIVNDFQKGDIAEGYSVSREKKESFPLTVTSAQKNPTAFYLCASSTTRSGNAISFGEGSWLTVV.

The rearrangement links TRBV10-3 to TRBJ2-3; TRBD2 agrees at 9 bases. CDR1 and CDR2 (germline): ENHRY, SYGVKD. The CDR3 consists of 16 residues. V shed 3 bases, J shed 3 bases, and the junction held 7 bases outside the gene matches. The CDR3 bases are TGTGCCATCAGTGAACTGGGGCTAGCGGGGACAGATACGCAGTATTTT. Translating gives CAISELGLAGTDTQYF.

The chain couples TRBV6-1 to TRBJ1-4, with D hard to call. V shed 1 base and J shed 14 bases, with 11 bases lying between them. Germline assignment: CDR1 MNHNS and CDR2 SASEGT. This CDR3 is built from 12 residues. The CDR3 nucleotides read TGTGCCAGCAGTGAAGGAAACTCCCGGCTGTTTTTT. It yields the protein CASSEGNSRLFF.

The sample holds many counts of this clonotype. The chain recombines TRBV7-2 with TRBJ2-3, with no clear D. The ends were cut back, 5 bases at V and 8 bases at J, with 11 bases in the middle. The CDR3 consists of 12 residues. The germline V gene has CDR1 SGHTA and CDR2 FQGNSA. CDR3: CASSTRSGTQYF. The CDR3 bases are TGTGCCAGCAGCACCAGATCGGGTACGCAGTATTTT.

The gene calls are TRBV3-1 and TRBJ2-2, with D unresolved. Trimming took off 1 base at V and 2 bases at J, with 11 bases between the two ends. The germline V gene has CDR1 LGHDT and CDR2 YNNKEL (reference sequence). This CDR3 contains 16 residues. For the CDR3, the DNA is TGTGCCAGCAGCCAAGTGGGCAGACCAAACACCGGGGAGCTGTTTTTT. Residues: CASSQVGRPNTGELFF.

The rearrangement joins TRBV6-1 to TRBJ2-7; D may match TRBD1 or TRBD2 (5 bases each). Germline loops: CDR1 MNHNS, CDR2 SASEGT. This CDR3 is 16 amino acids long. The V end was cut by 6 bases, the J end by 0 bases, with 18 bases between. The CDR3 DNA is TGTGCCAGCAGGACTCGGGGCCCGAAGGCCTCCTACGAGCAGTACTTC. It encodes CASRTRGPKASYEQYF.

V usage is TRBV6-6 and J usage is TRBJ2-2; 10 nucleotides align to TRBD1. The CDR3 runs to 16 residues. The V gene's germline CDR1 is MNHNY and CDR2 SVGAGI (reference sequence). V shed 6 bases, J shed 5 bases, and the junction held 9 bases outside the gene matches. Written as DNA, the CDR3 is TGTGCCAGCAGGAGATCCCGGACAGGGGGGACCGGGGAGCTGTTTTTT. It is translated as CASRRSRTGGTGELFF.

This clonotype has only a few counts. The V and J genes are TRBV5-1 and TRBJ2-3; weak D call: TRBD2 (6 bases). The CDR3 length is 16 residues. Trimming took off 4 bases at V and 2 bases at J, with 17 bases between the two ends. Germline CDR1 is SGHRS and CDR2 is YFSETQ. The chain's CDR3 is CASSRTRDSNTDTQYF. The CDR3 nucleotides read TGCGCCAGCAGCCGCACCCGGGACTCAAACACAGATACGCAGTATTTT.

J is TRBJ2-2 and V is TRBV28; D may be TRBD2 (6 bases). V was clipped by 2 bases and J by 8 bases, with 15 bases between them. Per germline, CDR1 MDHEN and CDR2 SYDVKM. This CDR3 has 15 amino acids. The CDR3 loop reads CASSLNLAGTGELFF. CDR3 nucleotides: TGTGCCAGCAGTTTAAACCTCGCGGGAACTGGGGAGCTGTTTTTT.

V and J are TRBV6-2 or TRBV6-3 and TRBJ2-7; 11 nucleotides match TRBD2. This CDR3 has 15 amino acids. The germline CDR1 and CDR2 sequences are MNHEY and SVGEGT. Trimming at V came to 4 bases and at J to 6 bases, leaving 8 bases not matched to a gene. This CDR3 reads CASSSQTSGAAEQYF. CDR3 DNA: TGTGCCAGCAGTTCACAGACTAGCGGGGCCGCCGAGCAGTACTTC.

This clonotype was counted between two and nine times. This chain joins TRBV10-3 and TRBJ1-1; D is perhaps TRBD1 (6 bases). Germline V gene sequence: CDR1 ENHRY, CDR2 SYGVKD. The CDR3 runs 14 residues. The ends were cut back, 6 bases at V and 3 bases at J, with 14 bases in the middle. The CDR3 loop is CAISPGAVDTEAFF. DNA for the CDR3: TGTGCCATCAGCCCGGGGGCGGTCGACACTGAAGCTTTCTTT.

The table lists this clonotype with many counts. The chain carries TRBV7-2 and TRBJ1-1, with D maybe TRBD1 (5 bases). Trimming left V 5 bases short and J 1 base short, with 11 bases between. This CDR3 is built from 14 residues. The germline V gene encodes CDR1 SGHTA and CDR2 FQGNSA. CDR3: CASSLRGSNTEAFF. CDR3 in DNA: TGTGCCAGCAGCCTACGGGGGTCGAACACTGAAGCTTTCTTT.

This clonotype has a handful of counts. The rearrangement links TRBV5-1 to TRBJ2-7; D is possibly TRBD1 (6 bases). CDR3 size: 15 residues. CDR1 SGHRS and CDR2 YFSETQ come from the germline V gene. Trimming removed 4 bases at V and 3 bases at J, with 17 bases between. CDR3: CASSQGGHNIYEQYF. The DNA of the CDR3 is TGCGCCAGCAGCCAAGGGGGACATAACATCTACGAGCAGTACTTC.

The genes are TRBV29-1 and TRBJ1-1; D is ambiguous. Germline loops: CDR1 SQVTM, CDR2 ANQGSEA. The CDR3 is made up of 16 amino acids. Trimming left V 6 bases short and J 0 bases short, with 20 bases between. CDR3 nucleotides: TGCAGCGTGGGAACCCAGGAGGTTGGGATGAACACTGAAGCTTTCTTT. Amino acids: CSVGTQEVGMNTEAFF.

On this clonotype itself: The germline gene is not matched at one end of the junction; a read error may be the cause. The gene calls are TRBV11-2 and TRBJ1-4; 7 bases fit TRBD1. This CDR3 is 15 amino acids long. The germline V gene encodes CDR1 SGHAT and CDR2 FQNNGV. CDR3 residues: CASSPRQGLIEKLFF. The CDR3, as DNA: TGTGCCAGCAGCCCCCGACAGGGCTTGATCGAAAAACTTTTTTTT.

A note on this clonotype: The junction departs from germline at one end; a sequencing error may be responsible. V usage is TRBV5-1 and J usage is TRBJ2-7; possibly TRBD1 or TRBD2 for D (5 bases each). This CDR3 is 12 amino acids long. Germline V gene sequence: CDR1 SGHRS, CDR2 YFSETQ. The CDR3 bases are TGCGCCAGCAGCGGTGGGGGATACGAGCAGCACTTC. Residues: CASSGGGYEQHF.

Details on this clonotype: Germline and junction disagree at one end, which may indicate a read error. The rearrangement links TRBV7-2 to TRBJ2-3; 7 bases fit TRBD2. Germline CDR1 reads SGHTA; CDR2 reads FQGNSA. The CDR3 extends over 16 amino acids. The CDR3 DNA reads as TGTGCCATCAGCCATCTCCTAGCGGTAGTCGCAGATACGCAGTATTTT. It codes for CAISHLLAVVADTQYF. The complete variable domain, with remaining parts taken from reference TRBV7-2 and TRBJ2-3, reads GAGVSQSPSNKVTEKGKDVELRCDPISGHTALYWYRQSLGQGLEFLIYFQGNSAPDKSGLPSDRFSAERTGGSVSTLTIQRTQQEDSAVYLCAISHLLAVVADTQYFGPGTRLTVL.